The clone carrying this TCR beta chain was detected only a few times. Its antigen is not identified. Expressed TCRB transcripts were sequenced because the entire RNA isolate underwent reverse transcription. Generated by immunoSEQ multiplex PCR, the TCRdb table keeps only in-frame clones and is missing some. The table shows around 690,000 clones, with roughly an eighth occurring only once. The sample comes from a study of beta chain features in type 1 diabetes. The study's findings and limits: Shortening that was moderate but significant affected the TCRB CDR3s of Type 1 diabetes patients in all four CD4+ subsets.

V was shortened by 3 bases and J by 4 bases, with 7 bases between the two germline ends. Germline CDR1 ENHRY, CDR2 SYGVKD. CDR3 length: 13 residues. Specimen: naive CD4+ T cells from blood. The chain is built from TRBV10-3 and TRBJ1-3; no reliable D call. This TCR came from a man aged 25 to 40 with type 1 diabetes. The CDR3 bases are TGTGCCATCAGTGACATGGAGGGAAACACCATATATTTT. Its translation: CAISDMEGNTIYF.